This T cell receptor beta chain was profiled in a study of T cell repertoires in cytomegalovirus infection. On the study more broadly: Shared public TCR beta signatures pointed to both CMV infection and a matching HLA type. Findings and limits, study-wide: HLA-C-restricted CMV clonotypes gave the most frequent clonotype in two of eight donors. Summed frequency of public TCR beta families distinguished CMV carriers with the relevant HLA.

This clonotype was counted only a few times. Its specificity is not known. TCRdb independently ran MiXCR on the reads; one entry per CDR3 protein. The table records 310,000 or so distinct CDR3 sequences, roughly 15% of them present only once. Per the germline V gene, CDR1 is SGHRS and CDR2 is YFSETQ. The CDR3 is made up of 15 amino acids. V shed 4 bases and J 7 bases; nucleotides not matched to a gene: 12. This TCR came from a human donor in good health (CMV status not recorded). Some clones in this sample may be carry-over from other donors' samples. The rearrangement links TRBV5-1 to TRBJ2-7; TRBD1 matches 9 bases. What was sequenced was PBMCs. Here the CDR3 reads CASSPGQGKAREQYF. The CDR3 coding sequence is TGCGCCAGCAGCCCAGGACAGGGGAAGGCGCGGGAGCAGTACTTC.